The 15 T cell receptor beta chains below come from one sample, sequenced in a study of early stage breast cancer tumors. Sequencing used immunoSEQ multiplex PCR; TCRdb keeps in-frame clones, though not all of them. The sample has roughly 49,000 clones, roughly 78% seen once. The specimen was blood. Receptors were obtained from a person in their 40s with breast cancer.

Only one count was recorded for this clone. The chain combines TRBV30 with TRBJ2-5; 11 positions match TRBD1. Unmatched junction bases numbered 11, after V lost 6 bases and J lost 5 bases. Germline lookup yields CDR1 GTSNPN and CDR2 SVGIG (reference sequence). The CDR3 covers 15 residues. Written as DNA, the CDR3 is TGTGCCTGCGGACAGGGGGCGCTTTCTAGGGAGACCCAGTACTTC. It codes for CACGQGALSRETQYF.

V gene TRBV2 combines with J gene TRBJ2-3, with D unresolved. The V end was cut by 8 bases, the J end by 6 bases, with 9 bases between. This CDR3 has 11 residues. The germline gives CDR1 SNHLY, CDR2 FYNNEI. CDR3 sequence reads: CASGRADTQYF. CDR3 in DNA: TGTGCCAGCGGACGCGCGGATACGCAGTATTTT.

V is TRBV27 and J is TRBJ1-3; a possible D gene is TRBD1 (5 bases). Between the trimmed V and J ends, which lost 3 bases and 4 bases, there was a span of 10 bases. Germline CDR1 reads MNHEY; CDR2 reads SMNVEV (reference sequence). The CDR3 consists of 14 residues. Here the CDR3 reads CASSLGGIGNTIYF. In DNA form, the CDR3 reads TGTGCCAGCAGTTTGGGGGGGATAGGAAACACCATATATTTT.

The chain uses TRBV19 and TRBJ1-1; D uncertain. V lost 7 bases to trimming and J lost 3 bases, with 15 bases between them. Germline lookup yields CDR1 LNHDA and CDR2 SQIVND (reference sequence). The CDR3 contains 14 residues. The DNA of the CDR3 is TGTGCCAGTACCCCGGCGGGAGGTCACACTGAAGCTTTCTTT. Encoded protein: CASTPAGGHTEAFF.

This chain connects TRBV5-1 to TRBJ2-5; 8 bases fit TRBD1. The CDR3 spans 14 residues. The germline V gene has CDR1 SGHRS and CDR2 YFSETQ. The V segment lost 5 bases and the J segment 5 bases; nucleotides outside the gene matches: 8. CDR3 protein: CASRLTGGFETQYF. CDR3 nucleotides: TGCGCCAGCAGATTAACAGGGGGATTCGAGACCCAGTACTTC. The full variable domain, completed using reference TRBV5-1 and TRBJ2-5, is KAGVTQTPRYLIKTRGQQVTLSCSPISGHRSVSWYQQTPGQGLQFLFEYFSETQRNKGNFPGRFSGRQFSNSRSEMNVSTLELGDSALYLCASRLTGGFETQYFGPGTRLLVL.

The chain is built from TRBV5-1 and TRBJ2-7, with 9 bases aligning to TRBD2. The trim removed 0 bases at V and 1 base at J, leaving 2 bases unmatched. CDR1 is SGHRS and CDR2 is YFSETQ in the germline V gene. This CDR3 is built from 15 residues. CDR3 sequence: CASSLALAGSYEQYF. CDR3 nucleotides: TGCGCCAGCAGCTTGGCGCTAGCGGGATCCTACGAGCAGTACTTC. Complete variable domain (other parts from reference TRBV5-1 and TRBJ2-7): KAGVTQTPRYLIKTRGQQVTLSCSPISGHRSVSWYQQTPGQGLQFLFEYFSETQRNKGNFPGRFSGRQFSNSRSEMNVSTLELGDSALYLCASSLALAGSYEQYFGPGTRLTVT.

The chain combines TRBV28 with TRBJ2-7; tentatively, D is TRBD1 or TRBD2 (5 bases each). The V gene lost 6 bases and the J gene lost 7 bases, with 13 bases spanning the gap. The CDR3 has 12 residues. The V gene's germline CDR1 is MDHEN and CDR2 SYDVKM. DNA for the CDR3: TGTGCCAGCAGGAGGGGCTCGTATGAGCAGTACTTC. It yields the protein CASRRGSYEQYF.

The rearrangement joins TRBV19 to TRBJ2-5, with a possible D match to TRBD1 (6 bases). V was trimmed by 6 bases and J by 5 bases, leaving 22 bases between them. The CDR3 sequence is 16 residues long. CDR1 and CDR2 from the germline V gene are LNHDA and SQIVND (reference sequence). Here the CDR3 DNA reads TGTGCCAGTAGCCCCCTCCGGGACACAACTGGGGAGACCCAGTACTTC. Translation: CASSPLRDTTGETQYF.

The chain combines TRBV25-1 with TRBJ2-3; TRBD2 is a possible D gene (5 bases). The CDR3 sequence is 12 residues long. Germline lookup yields CDR1 MGHDK and CDR2 SYGVNS. Trimming took 6 bases from V and 9 from J, leaving 13 bases between them. The CDR3 nucleotides are TGTGCCAGCAGGTCCGGGCGAGGGACGCAGTATTTT. Amino acids: CASRSGRGTQYF.

The rearrangement joins TRBV5-4 to TRBJ2-5; 8 nucleotides match TRBD2. Germline-derived CDR1 and CDR2 are SGHNT and YYREEE (reference sequence). The junction had 13 bases not matched to a gene; V was cut back by 1 base and J by 5 bases. The CDR3 loop spans 17 amino acids. DNA for the CDR3: TGTGCCAGCAGCTTGTCCAGCGGGAGTGGAGGATATGAGACCCAGTACTTC. Encoded protein: CASSLSSGSGGYETQYF.

V usage is TRBV10-3 and J usage is TRBJ2-7; maybe TRBD2 (6 bases). Germline values: CDR1 ENHRY, CDR2 SYGVKD. V lost 10 bases to trimming and J lost 7 bases, with 20 bases between them. The CDR3 totals 13 residues. CDR3 sequence: CATGWEALSEQYF. The CDR3 DNA follows: TGTGCCACCGGCTGGGAGGCCCTTTCGGAGCAGTACTTC.

This clone was counted only a few times. The rearrangement joins TRBV10-1 to TRBJ2-2; 7 nucleotides match TRBD2. The CDR3 is 16 residues long. J gave up 7 bases and V 6 bases, and 14 bases lay outside the gene matches. Germline loops: CDR1 WNHNN, CDR2 SYGVQD (reference sequence). In nucleotides, the CDR3 is TGCGCCAGCAGCCCAGGCGCGGGAGAGAGGGACGGGGAGCTGTTTTTT. This sequence encodes CASSPGAGERDGELFF.

The CDR3 DNA reads as TGTGCCAGCAGCGAAGGGGTTTCTGGAAACACCATATATTTT. It codes for CASSEGVSGNTIYF. The chain is built from TRBV5-8 and TRBJ1-3; D is possibly TRBD1 (5 bases). The V end was cut by 4 bases, the J end by 1 base, with 9 bases between. Germline V gives CDR1 SGHTS, CDR2 YDEGEE. CDR3 length equals 14 residues.

The CDR3 DNA sequence: TGCGCCAGCAGCCAAGGTGGACTAGCCGGGGTGGCCCAGTACTTC. Translated, it gives CASSQGGLAGVAQYF. The genes are TRBV4-1 and TRBJ2-5; 8 nucleotides match TRBD2. The CDR3 totals 15 residues. Germline CDR1 and CDR2: MGHRA and YSYEKL. V lost 1 base to trimming and J lost 9 bases; unmatched junction nucleotides: 10.

V gene TRBV9 combines with J gene TRBJ1-5; D uncertain. V dropped 0 bases and J dropped 1 base, with 8 bases sitting between them. Germline V gene sequence: CDR1 SGDLS, CDR2 YYNGEE. CDR3 length equals 15 residues. CDR3 nucleotide sequence: TGTGCCAGCAGCGTAGGGGGAGTGAGCAATCAGCCCCAGCATTTT. Protein sequence: CASSVGGVSNQPQHF.